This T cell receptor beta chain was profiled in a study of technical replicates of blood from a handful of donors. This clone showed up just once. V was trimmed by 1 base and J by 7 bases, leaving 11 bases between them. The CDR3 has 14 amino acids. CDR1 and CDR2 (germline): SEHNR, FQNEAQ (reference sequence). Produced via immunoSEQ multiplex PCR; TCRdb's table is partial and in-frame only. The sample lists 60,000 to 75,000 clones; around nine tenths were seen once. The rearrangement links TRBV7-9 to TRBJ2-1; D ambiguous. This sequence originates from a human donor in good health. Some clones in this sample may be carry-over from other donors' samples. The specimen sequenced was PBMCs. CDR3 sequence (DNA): TGTGCCAGCAGCTTAGTGGGCAGTCGGAATGAGCAGTTCTTC. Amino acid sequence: CASSLVGSRNEQFF.